The 25 T cell receptor beta chains below all came from one sample that was sequenced in a study of identifying expanded T cells in peripheral blood. Only in-frame clones appear in the TCRdb table, and some are missing; sequencing was by immunoSEQ multiplex PCR. The repertoire holds about 100,000 clones, 75% to 90% seen once, with 5.6% in the top ten. Sequenced: blood. These receptors were obtained from a person aged 18 to 70 in good health.

This clone has a handful of counts. The CDR3 DNA reads as TGTGCCAGCAGTGACCGGGGTAGGGGGATCTATGGCTACACCTTC. This translates into CASSDRGRGIYGYTF. This chain joins TRBV6-1 and TRBJ1-2, with D perhaps matching TRBD1 (6 bases). This CDR3 is 15 amino acids long. With 3 bases removed from V and 4 bases from J, the gap between germline ends came to 15 bases. Germline V gene data show CDR1 as MNHNS and CDR2 as SASEGT.

V is TRBV6-5 and J is TRBJ1-5; no clear D gene. CDR3 length: 16 amino acids. Trimming removed 4 bases from V and 2 bases from J, with 15 bases in between. Per germline, CDR1 MNHEY and CDR2 SVGAGI. The CDR3 DNA follows: TGTGCCAGCAGTTTGAGTGGGGTGGGAGGCAATCAGCCCCAGCATTTT. Translating gives CASSLSGVGGNQPQHF.

V and J are TRBV6-6 and TRBJ1-5; D is ambiguous. Trimming shortened V by 2 bases and J by 3 bases, and 8 bases separated the two germline ends. Germline V lookup: CDR1 MNHNY, CDR2 SVGAGI (reference sequence). The CDR3 has 14 residues. CDR3 bases: TGTGCCAGCAGTTACGAGACTGTCAATCAGCCCCAGCATTTT. Protein: CASSYETVNQPQHF.

The chain combines TRBV11-3 with TRBJ2-7; D gene ambiguous. The CDR3 covers 15 residues. Looked up from germline, CDR1 is SGHNT and CDR2 is YENEEA. Trimming stripped 0 bases from V and 2 bases from J, with 11 bases between. The CDR3 bases are TGTGCCAGCAGCTTAGATTCCGCCACCACCTACGAGCAGTACTTC. Protein product: CASSLDSATTYEQYF. The entire variable domain, with the rest obtained from reference TRBV11-3 and TRBJ2-7, is as follows: EAGVVQSPRYKIIEKKQPVAFWCNPISGHNTLYWYLQNLGQGPELLIRYENEEAVDDSQLPKDRFSAERLKGVDSTLKIQPAELGDSAVYLCASSLDSATTYEQYFGPGTRLTVT.

This rearrangement joins TRBV7-7 to TRBJ1-1; D ambiguous. Germline V gives CDR1 SSHAT, CDR2 FNYEAQ (reference sequence). The CDR3 totals 13 residues. V lost 5 bases, J lost 2 bases, and 9 bases lay in between. In nucleotides, the CDR3 is TGTGCCAGCAGCCGAGACATCAACACTGAAGCTTTCTTT. Amino acids: CASSRDINTEAFF.

In its sample, this clone was seen a few times. This rearrangement joins TRBV7-9 to TRBJ1-1; D is ambiguous. Trimming left V 6 bases short and J 7 bases short, with 9 bases between. CDR1 is SEHNR, CDR2 FQNEAQ, per germline (reference sequence). The CDR3 has 11 amino acids. Written as DNA, the CDR3 is TGTGCCAGCAGTACTCGTATTGAAGCTTTCTTT. Protein product: CASSTRIEAFF.

The chain uses TRBV29-1 and TRBJ1-1; D ambiguous. The CDR3 is made up of 13 amino acids. The V gene lost 0 bases and the J gene lost 0 bases, with 5 bases spanning the gap. CDR1 and CDR2 from the germline V gene are SQVTM and ANQGSEA. The CDR3 reads CSVEDGVNTEAFF. Written as DNA, the CDR3 is TGCAGCGTTGAAGATGGAGTGAACACTGAAGCTTTCTTT.

The chain's CDR3 is CASSPQGNSPLHF. CDR3 sequence (DNA): TGTGCCAGCAGCCCACAGGGAAATTCACCCCTCCACTTT. The V gene is TRBV11-2, the J gene TRBJ1-6; a possible D gene is TRBD1 (6 bases). The CDR3 loop spans 13 amino acids. The V end lost 5 bases, the J end lost 7 bases, and 9 bases lay between the germline ends. Germline V gives CDR1 SGHAT, CDR2 FQNNGV.

J is TRBJ1-1 and V is TRBV18; D call uncertain. Trimming took 8 bases from V and 2 from J, leaving 12 bases between them. CDR1 and CDR2 (germline): KGHSH, LQKENI. The CDR3 has 13 residues. Here the CDR3 reads CASTITYNTEAFF. CDR3 DNA sequence: TGTGCCAGCACCATCACCTATAACACTGAAGCTTTCTTT.

The chain joins TRBV7-3 to TRBJ2-2; D ambiguous. The V gene's germline CDR1 is SGHTA and CDR2 FQGTGA. The CDR3 has 13 residues. The V end was cut by 2 bases, the J end by 2 bases, with 3 bases between. CDR3 amino acids: CASSLSNTGELFF. CDR3 sequence (DNA): TGTGCCAGCAGCTTATCCAACACCGGGGAGCTGTTTTTT.

The V and J genes are TRBV5-4 and TRBJ2-3; D remains ambiguous. The ends were cut back, 4 bases at V and 2 bases at J, with 5 bases in the middle. This CDR3 has 12 residues. Per germline, CDR1 SGHNT and CDR2 YYREEE (reference sequence). This CDR3 is CASSPNTDTQYF. CDR3 sequence (DNA): TGTGCCAGCAGCCCAAACACAGATACGCAGTATTTT.

This clone is deemed medium-sized. The chain has TRBV21-1 and TRBJ1-2; TRBD1, as called in the table, went unchecked against the DNA. TRBV21-1 is a documented pseudogene. This CDR3 region has 14 residues. CDR3 protein: CASSKTGTDTGYTF. CDR3 nucleotides: TGTGCCAGCAGTAAAACCGGGACAGACACCGGCTACACCTTC.

This clone appeared a single time. This chain joins TRBV7-2 and TRBJ1-2, with D uncertain. The CDR3 contains 14 residues. Germline loops: CDR1 SGHTA, CDR2 FQGNSA. V lost 1 base and J lost 2, with 8 bases in between. The CDR3 reads CASSLDSGNYGYTF. CDR3 in DNA: TGTGCCAGCAGCTTAGATTCCGGGAACTATGGCTACACCTTC.

This chain joins TRBV19 and TRBJ1-6; D is possibly TRBD1 (6 bases). Germline values: CDR1 LNHDA, CDR2 SQIVND (reference sequence). The CDR3 contains 14 residues. Deletions cut 5 bases from V and 7 bases from J, with 12 bases between. The chain's CDR3 is CASSPPGANSPLHF. The CDR3 DNA reads TGTGCCAGTAGTCCCCCGGGGGCAAATTCACCCCTCCACTTT.

In its sample, this clone was seen once. This chain joins TRBV7-9 and TRBJ1-2; D perhaps matches TRBD1 (6 bases). CDR3 length: 18 residues. Germline CDR1 SEHNR, CDR2 FQNEAQ (reference sequence). Trimming shortened V by 5 bases and J by 3 bases, and 25 bases separated the two germline ends. CDR3 coding DNA: TGTGCCAGCAGCCCCCCGGGGGGCGTAGGGATGGCCTACTATGGCTACACCTTC. This codes for CASSPPGGVGMAYYGYTF.

The chain uses TRBV18 and TRBJ1-4; tentative D call: TRBD1 (5 bases). V was cut by 2 bases and J by 0 bases, with 7 bases left in between. This CDR3 is 15 amino acids long. CDR1 is KGHSH and CDR2 is LQKENI in the germline V gene. This chain's CDR3 is CASSPRGATNEKLFF. In DNA form, the CDR3 reads TGTGCCAGCTCACCAAGGGGTGCAACTAATGAAAAACTGTTTTTT.

V and J are TRBV18 and TRBJ2-5, with no clear D. The germline V gene has CDR1 KGHSH and CDR2 LQKENI. This CDR3 is 13 amino acids long. The germline V and J ends were trimmed by 8 bases and 5 bases, with 15 bases remaining between them. The CDR3 spells CASVVSSEETQYF. Written as DNA, the CDR3 is TGTGCCAGCGTAGTTTCCTCTGAGGAGACCCAGTACTTC.

The chain recombines TRBV11-3 with TRBJ1-2, with 7 bases matching TRBD1. Germline V gene sequence: CDR1 SGHNT, CDR2 YENEEA. CDR3 length: 17 amino acids. V dropped 0 bases and J dropped 1; count of bases not matched to a gene: 8. CDR3 nucleotides: TGTGCCAGCAGCTTAGATCAAGTGACAGGGTATAACTATGGCTACACCTTC. Its protein is CASSLDQVTGYNYGYTF. The complete variable domain, with remaining parts taken from reference TRBV11-3 and TRBJ1-2, reads EAGVVQSPRYKIIEKKQPVAFWCNPISGHNTLYWYLQNLGQGPELLIRYENEEAVDDSQLPKDRFSAERLKGVDSTLKIQPAELGDSAVYLCASSLDQVTGYNYGYTFGSGTRLTVV.

This chain joins TRBV4-1 and TRBJ2-3, with D unresolved. V lost 0 bases and J lost 6, with 16 bases in between. The CDR3 runs 16 residues. CDR1 MGHRA and CDR2 YSYEKL come from the germline V gene. The CDR3 coding sequence is TGCGCCAGCAGCCAAGAAGGAAACCAAATGAGGGATACGCAGTATTTT. Translation gives CASSQEGNQMRDTQYF.

This chain uses TRBV5-1 with TRBJ2-1; 8 nucleotides agree with TRBD2. The V and J ends lost 0 bases and 9 bases, in that order; junction bases with no gene match: 11. The CDR3 is 16 amino acids. The germline V gene has CDR1 SGHRS and CDR2 YFSETQ. CDR3 sequence: CASSLAVGAGGSEQFF. The DNA for the CDR3 is TGCGCCAGCAGCTTGGCGGTAGGGGCGGGGGGATCTGAGCAGTTCTTC.

The J gene is TRBJ2-3, the V gene TRBV6-5, with unresolved D. In germline, CDR1 is MNHEY, CDR2 SVGAGI. V was shortened by 6 bases and J by 1 base, with 11 bases between the two germline ends. This CDR3 has 14 residues. This CDR3 reads CASSPSPRTDTQYF. CDR3 coding DNA: TGTGCCAGCAGCCCCTCTCCTCGCACAGATACGCAGTATTTT.

V and J are TRBV5-6 and TRBJ2-7; D call uncertain. CDR1 is SGHDT, CDR2 YYEEEE, per germline. The CDR3 extends over 16 amino acids. V shed 2 bases and J shed 3 bases, with 18 bases lying between them. The CDR3 protein is CASSFFSFPESYEQYF. In DNA form, the CDR3 reads TGTGCCAGCAGCTTTTTTTCGTTTCCGGAAAGCTACGAGCAGTACTTC. The variable domain in full, with the rest retrieved from reference TRBV5-6 and TRBJ2-7, is DAGVTQSPTHLIKTRGQQVTLRCSPKSGHDTVSWYQQALGQGPQFIFQYYEEEERQRGNFPDRFSGHQFPNYSSELNVNALLLGDSALYLCASSFFSFPESYEQYFGPGTRLTVT.

V usage is TRBV28 and J usage is TRBJ2-7; 8 bases are shared with TRBD1. Germline V lookup: CDR1 MDHEN, CDR2 SYDVKM. V lost 8 bases, J lost 2 bases, and 5 bases stayed unmatched. The CDR3 is 13 residues long. This CDR3 is CASAGQVTYEQYF. CDR3 nucleotide sequence: TGTGCCAGCGCGGGACAGGTAACCTACGAGCAGTACTTC.

The V and J genes are TRBV4-3 and TRBJ1-2; 8 positions agree with TRBD1. V lost 1 base to trimming and J lost 8 bases; unmatched junction nucleotides: 18. The CDR3 is 18 residues long. The V gene's germline CDR1 is LGHNA and CDR2 YSLEER. The CDR3 DNA is TGCGCCAGCAGCCAAGGACCTCCAGGACAGGGAACGGCCGACGGCTACACCTTC. Its translation is CASSQGPPGQGTADGYTF.

The rearrangement joins TRBV7-9 to TRBJ2-5, with unresolved D. Germline lookup yields CDR1 SEHNR and CDR2 FQNEAQ (reference sequence). The CDR3 consists of 12 residues. Deletions cut 1 base from V and 5 bases from J, with 5 bases between. CDR3 nucleotide sequence: TGTGCCAGCAGCTTAGTGTCGGAGACCCAGTACTTC. It is translated as CASSLVSETQYF.